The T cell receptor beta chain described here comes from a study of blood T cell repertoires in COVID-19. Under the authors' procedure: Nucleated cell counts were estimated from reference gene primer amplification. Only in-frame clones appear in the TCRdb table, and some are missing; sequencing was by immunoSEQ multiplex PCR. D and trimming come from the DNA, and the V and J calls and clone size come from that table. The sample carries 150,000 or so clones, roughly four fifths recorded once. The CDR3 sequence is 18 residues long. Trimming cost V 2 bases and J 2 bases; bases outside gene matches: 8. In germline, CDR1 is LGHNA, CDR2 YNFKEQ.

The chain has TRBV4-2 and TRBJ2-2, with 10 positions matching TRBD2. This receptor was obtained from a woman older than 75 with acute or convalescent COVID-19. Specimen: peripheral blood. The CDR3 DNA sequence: TGTGCCAGCAGCCAACAATTAGCGGGAGGCTCCAACACCGGGGAGCTGTTTTTT. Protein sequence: CASSQQLAGGSNTGELFF.